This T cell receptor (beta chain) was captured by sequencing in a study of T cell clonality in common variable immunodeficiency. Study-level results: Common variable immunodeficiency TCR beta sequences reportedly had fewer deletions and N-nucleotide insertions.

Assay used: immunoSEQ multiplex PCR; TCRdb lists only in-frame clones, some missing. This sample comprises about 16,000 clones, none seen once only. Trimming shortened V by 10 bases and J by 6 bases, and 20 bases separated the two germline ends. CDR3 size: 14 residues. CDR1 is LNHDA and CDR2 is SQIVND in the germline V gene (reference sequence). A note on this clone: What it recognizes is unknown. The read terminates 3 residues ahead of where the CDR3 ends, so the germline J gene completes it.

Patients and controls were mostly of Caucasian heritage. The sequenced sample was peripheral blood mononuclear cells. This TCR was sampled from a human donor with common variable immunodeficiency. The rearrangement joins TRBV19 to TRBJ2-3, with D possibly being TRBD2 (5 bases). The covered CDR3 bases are TGTGCCACGAAACCGGGGTACGCTTCCGATACG. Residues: CATKPGYASDT. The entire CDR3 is CATKPGYASDTQYF.